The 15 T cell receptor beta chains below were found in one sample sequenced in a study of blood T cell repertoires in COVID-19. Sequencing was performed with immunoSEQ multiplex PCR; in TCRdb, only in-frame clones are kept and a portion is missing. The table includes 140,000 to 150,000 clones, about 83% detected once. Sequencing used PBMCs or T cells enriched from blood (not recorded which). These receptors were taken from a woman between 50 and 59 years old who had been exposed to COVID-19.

In DNA, the CDR3 is TGTGCCAGTAGAACTAGCGGGGGCCCTTGGGAGACCCAGTACTTC. Encoded protein: CASRTSGGPWETQYF. The J gene is TRBJ2-5, the V gene TRBV19; 11 bases are a match to TRBD2. The CDR3 is 15 residues long. Trimming removed 6 bases from V and 5 bases from J; junction bases left unmatched: 8. CDR1 is LNHDA and CDR2 is SQIVND in the germline V gene (reference sequence).

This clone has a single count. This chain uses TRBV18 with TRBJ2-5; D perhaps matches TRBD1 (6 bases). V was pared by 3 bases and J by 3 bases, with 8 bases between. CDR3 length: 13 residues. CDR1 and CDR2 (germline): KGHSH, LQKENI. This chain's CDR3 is CASSPRGKETQYF. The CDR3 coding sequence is TGTGCCAGCTCACCCAGGGGAAAAGAGACCCAGTACTTC.

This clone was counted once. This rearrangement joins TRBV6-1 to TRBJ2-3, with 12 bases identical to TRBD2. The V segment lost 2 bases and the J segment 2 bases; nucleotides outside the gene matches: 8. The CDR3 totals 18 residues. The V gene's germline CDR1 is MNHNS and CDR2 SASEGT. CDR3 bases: TGTGCCAGCAGTGAAAGGGCCGGACTAGCGGGATACACAGATACGCAGTATTTT. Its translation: CASSERAGLAGYTDTQYF.

Here the CDR3 DNA reads TGTGCCAGCAGTGACCCCAGCGGGAAGAGAAACTACGAGCAGTACTTC. Translation: CASSDPSGKRNYEQYF. The chain employs TRBV6-2 or TRBV6-3 and TRBJ2-7; 7 bases align to TRBD2. Germline assignment: CDR1 MNHEY and CDR2 SVGEGT. V lost 5 bases and J lost 3; bases outside the gene matches: 13. There are 16 residues in the CDR3.

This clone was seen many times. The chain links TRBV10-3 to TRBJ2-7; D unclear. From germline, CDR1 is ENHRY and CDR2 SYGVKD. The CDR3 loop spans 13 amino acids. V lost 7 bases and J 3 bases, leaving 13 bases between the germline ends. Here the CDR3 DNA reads TGTGCCATCACCTCGGTTCCCCACTACGAGCAGTACTTC. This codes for CAITSVPHYEQYF.

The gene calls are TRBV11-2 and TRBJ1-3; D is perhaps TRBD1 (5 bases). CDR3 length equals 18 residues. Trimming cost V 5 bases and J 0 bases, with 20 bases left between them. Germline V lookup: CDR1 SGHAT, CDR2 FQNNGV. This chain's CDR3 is CASSGSGGTLNSGNTIYF. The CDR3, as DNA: TGTGCCAGCAGCGGTAGTGGGGGGACCCTAAACTCTGGAAACACCATATATTTT.

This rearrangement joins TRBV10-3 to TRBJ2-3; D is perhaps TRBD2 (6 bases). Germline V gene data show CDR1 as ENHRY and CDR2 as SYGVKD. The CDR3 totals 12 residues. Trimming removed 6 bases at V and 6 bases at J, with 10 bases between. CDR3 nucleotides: TGTGCCATCAGGGGACTGCTCGATACGCAGTATTTT. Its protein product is CAIRGLLDTQYF.

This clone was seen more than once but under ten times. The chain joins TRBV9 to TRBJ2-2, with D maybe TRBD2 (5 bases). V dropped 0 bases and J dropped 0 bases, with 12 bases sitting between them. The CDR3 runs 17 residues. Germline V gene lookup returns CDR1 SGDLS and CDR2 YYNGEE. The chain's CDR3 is CASSVDPLGANTGELFF. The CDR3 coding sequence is TGTGCCAGCAGCGTAGACCCTCTCGGGGCGAACACCGGGGAGCTGTTTTTT.

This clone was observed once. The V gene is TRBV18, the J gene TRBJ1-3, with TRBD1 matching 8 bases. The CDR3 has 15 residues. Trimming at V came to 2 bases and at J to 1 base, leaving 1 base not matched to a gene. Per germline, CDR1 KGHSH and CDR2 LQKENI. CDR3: CASSPDRGSGNTIYF. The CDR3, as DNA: TGTGCCAGCTCACCAGACAGGGGTTCTGGAAACACCATATATTTT.

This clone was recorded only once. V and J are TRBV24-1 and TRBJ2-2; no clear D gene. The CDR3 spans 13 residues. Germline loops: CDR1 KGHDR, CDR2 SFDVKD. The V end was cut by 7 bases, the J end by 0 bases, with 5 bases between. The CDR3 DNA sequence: TGTGCCACCAGGAGCCCGAACACCGGGGAGCTGTTTTTT. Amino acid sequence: CATRSPNTGELFF.

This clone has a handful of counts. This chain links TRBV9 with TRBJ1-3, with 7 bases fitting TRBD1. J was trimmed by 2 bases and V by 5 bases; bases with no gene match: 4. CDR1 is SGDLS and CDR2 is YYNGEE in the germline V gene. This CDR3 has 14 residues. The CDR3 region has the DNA TGTGCCAGCAGTCGAGACAGGGCTGGAAACACCATATATTTT. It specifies CASSRDRAGNTIYF.

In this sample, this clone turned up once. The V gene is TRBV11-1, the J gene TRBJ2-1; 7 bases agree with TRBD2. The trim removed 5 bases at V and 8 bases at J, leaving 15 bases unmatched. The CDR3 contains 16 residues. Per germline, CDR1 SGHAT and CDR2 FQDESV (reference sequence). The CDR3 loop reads CASSRGPGGSSHEQFF. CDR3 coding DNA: TGTGCCAGCAGCCGGGGTCCCGGGGGGAGTAGCCATGAGCAGTTCTTC.

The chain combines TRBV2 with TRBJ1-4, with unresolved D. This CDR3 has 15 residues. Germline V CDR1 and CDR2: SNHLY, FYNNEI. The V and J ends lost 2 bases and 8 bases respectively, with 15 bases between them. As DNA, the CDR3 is TGTGCCAGCAGTGAATTAGGTGCGGTCCGGGAAAAACTGTTTTTT. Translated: CASSELGAVREKLFF.

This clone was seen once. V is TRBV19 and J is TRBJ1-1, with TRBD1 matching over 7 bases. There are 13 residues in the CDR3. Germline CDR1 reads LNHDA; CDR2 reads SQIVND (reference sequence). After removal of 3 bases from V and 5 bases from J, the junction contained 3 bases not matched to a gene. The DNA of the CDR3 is TGTGCCAGTAGTATTGGGACAGTAACTGAAGCTTTCTTT. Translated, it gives CASSIGTVTEAFF. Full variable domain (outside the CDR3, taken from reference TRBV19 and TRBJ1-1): DGGITQSPKYLFRKEGQNVTLSCEQNLNHDAMYWYRQDPGQGLRLIYYSQIVNDFQKGDIAEGYSVSREKKESFPLTVTSAQKNPTAFYLCASSIGTVTEAFFGQGTRLTVV.

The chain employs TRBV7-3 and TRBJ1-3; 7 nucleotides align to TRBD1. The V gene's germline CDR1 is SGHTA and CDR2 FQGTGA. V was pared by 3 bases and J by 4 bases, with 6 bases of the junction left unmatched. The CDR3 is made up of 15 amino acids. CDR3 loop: CASSFHRGGGNTIYF. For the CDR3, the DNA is TGTGCCAGCAGCTTCCACAGGGGAGGAGGAAACACCATATATTTT.